This TCR beta chain was found in a study of T cell responses to AZD1222 COVID-19 vaccine. Study-level points and caveats: As reported, nearly half of all spike-specific TCRs target variant regions that are unmutated.

Germline CDR1 SGHTA, CDR2 FQGNSA. V dropped 5 bases and J dropped 4 bases, with 16 bases sitting between them. This CDR3 is built from 15 residues. A note on this clone: Antigen: not known.

TCRdb keeps only in-frame clones here, not all; method: immunoSEQ multiplex PCR. The sample lists over 130,000 clones, about 93% seen once, with 1.3% in the top ten. The source is an adult in good health. The chain combines TRBV7-2 with TRBJ2-3; D gene uncertain. The sequencing used peripheral blood, collected on day 0 of AZD1222 vaccination. This CDR3 reads CASSLQKVGADTQYF. The CDR3, as DNA: TGTGCCAGCAGCCTACAAAAGGTTGGCGCAGATACGCAGTATTTT. Supplemented by reference TRBV7-2 and TRBJ2-3, the full variable domain reads GAGVSQSPSNKVTEKGKDVELRCDPISGHTALYWYRQSLGQGLEFLIYFQGNSAPDKSGLPSDRFSAERTGGSVSTLTIQRTQQEDSAVYLCASSLQKVGADTQYFGPGTRLTVL.